The clone carrying this TCR beta chain has more than one count but fewer than ten. Its antigen is not identified. Each CDR3 protein is one row after TCRdb ran MiXCR on the reads. The sample lists fewer than 550,000 distinct CDR3 sequences, approximately 32% occurring once. The data derive from a study of T cell repertoires in cytomegalovirus infection. At the level of the study: Indicated by public TCR beta signatures were CMV infection and matching HLA type. General study findings and limits: CMV-specific HLA-C-restricted TCR beta clonotypes dominated the ex vivo response. Identification of carriers of CMV plus the relevant HLA was performed using cumulative public TCR beta family frequency.

The CDR3 consists of 15 residues. V lost 5 bases and J lost 9; bases outside the gene matches: 11. Germline CDR1 is MNHEY and CDR2 is SVGEGT. The chain couples TRBV6-2 or TRBV6-3 to TRBJ1-5; TRBD1 aligns across 9 bases. Sequencing input: PBMCs. The clonotype originates from a human donor in good health (CMV status not recorded). Some clones in this sample may be carry-over from other donors' samples. This CDR3 is CASSPPGQGFRPQHF. In DNA, the CDR3 is TGTGCCAGCAGTCCCCCGGGACAGGGCTTTCGGCCCCAGCATTTT.